This entry lists 15 T cell receptor beta chains sequenced from one sample in a study of response to subunit inactivated influenza vaccine. TCRdb processed the RT-PCR reads anew with MiXCR; each CDR3 protein has one entry. This sample has about 160,000 distinct CDR3 sequences, with 11% found just once. The sample was non-naive T cells sorted from PBMCs, taken 40 to 50 days after vaccination. The receptors originated from a man aged 50-59 years who received an inactivated influenza vaccine.

This clonotype has a handful of counts. The chain combines TRBV20-1 with TRBJ1-5, with D uncertain. CDR1 is DFQATT, CDR2 SNEGSKA, per germline (reference sequence). CDR3 length equals 17 residues. Trimming removed 0 bases from V and 2 bases from J, with 17 bases in between. This CDR3 is CSARDARRSGGNQPQHF. The CDR3 coding sequence is TGCAGTGCTAGAGACGCGCGGCGGTCGGGCGGCAATCAGCCCCAGCATTTT.

J is TRBJ1-4 and V is TRBV6-1; D uncertain. V was pared by 3 bases and J by 7 bases, with 6 bases between. The CDR3 runs to 12 residues. The germline gives CDR1 MNHNS, CDR2 SASEGT. CDR3 DNA sequence: TGTGCCAGCAGTGAGGGAGGTGAAAAACTGTTTTTT. It is translated as CASSEGGEKLFF.

This clonotype was recorded a few times. The CDR3 is CSAITTTNEKLFF. CDR3 DNA sequence: TGCAGTGCTATCACCACAACTAATGAAAAACTGTTTTTT. The rearrangement joins TRBV20-1 to TRBJ1-4, with D hard to call. V lost 4 bases, J lost 0 bases, and 6 bases lay in between. CDR1 and CDR2 from the germline V gene are DFQATT and SNEGSKA (reference sequence). This CDR3 region has 13 residues.

This clonotype was observed a handful of times. The gene calls are TRBV7-2 and TRBJ2-2, with TRBD2 identical over 7 bases. V trimming: 5 bases; J trimming: 8 bases; junction bases outside the gene matches: 5. The CDR3 has 13 residues. In germline, CDR1 is SGHTA, CDR2 FQGNSA. CDR3 loop: CASSQRREGELFF. The DNA for the CDR3 is TGTGCCAGCAGCCAAAGGCGGGAGGGGGAGCTGTTTTTT.

The genes are TRBV7-9 and TRBJ2-1, with 7 nucleotides matching TRBD2. Per germline, CDR1 SEHNR and CDR2 FQNEAQ (reference sequence). With V trimmed by 5 bases and J by 3 bases, 10 bases remained unmatched. The CDR3 sequence is 16 residues long. The CDR3 coding sequence is TGTGCCAGCAGCCCTCGGGGGGACCTAATCTACAATGAGCAGTTCTTC. This sequence encodes CASSPRGDLIYNEQFF.

This clonotype was detected ten times or more. The rearrangement uses TRBV20-1 and TRBJ2-1, with D possibly called TRBD1 or TRBD2 (5 bases each). With 6 bases removed from V and 9 bases from J, the gap between germline ends came to 24 bases. The CDR3 extends over 15 amino acids. Per germline, CDR1 DFQATT and CDR2 SNEGSKA (reference sequence). This CDR3 is CSAETQLAGTPEQFF. CDR3 sequence (DNA): TGCAGTGCAGAAACACAGCTAGCAGGGACCCCTGAGCAGTTCTTC.

This chain links TRBV5-5 with TRBJ2-3; 8 bases are shared with TRBD2. The CDR3 is made up of 14 amino acids. V was pared by 2 bases and J by 6 bases, with 5 bases of the junction left unmatched. Germline V gives CDR1 SGHKS, CDR2 YYEKEE (reference sequence). The CDR3 region is CASSLRLARDTQYF. The CDR3 bases are TGTGCCAGCAGCTTAAGACTAGCGCGGGATACGCAGTATTTT. The whole variable domain, remainder taken from reference TRBV5-5 and TRBJ2-3, is DAGVTQSPTHLIKTRGQQVTLRCSPISGHKSVSWYQQVLGQGPQFIFQYYEKEERGRGNFPDRFSARQFPNYSSELNVNALLLGDSALYLCASSLRLARDTQYFGPGTRLTVL.

CDR3 amino acids: CASSTGGGKTQYF. The CDR3, as DNA: TGTGCCAGCTCGACAGGGGGCGGGAAGACCCAGTACTTC. The rearrangement joins TRBV2 to TRBJ2-5; the match to TRBD1 covers 10 bases. Per the germline V gene, CDR1 is SNHLY and CDR2 is FYNNEI. The CDR3 length is 13 residues. J gave up 6 bases and V 8 bases, and 6 bases lay outside the gene matches.

This clonotype was recorded many times. J is TRBJ2-7 and V is TRBV7-8; a weak D match, TRBD2 (6 bases). Germline CDR1 reads SGHVS; CDR2 reads FQNEAQ. V was trimmed by 5 bases and J by 2 bases, leaving 19 bases between them. The CDR3 length is 16 residues. This CDR3 is CASSLMSGTGAYEQYF. The CDR3 region has the DNA TGTGCCAGCAGCCTCATGTCTGGGACGGGAGCCTACGAGCAGTACTTC.

V and J are TRBV27 and TRBJ2-1, with D unclear. Germline V gene data show CDR1 as MNHEY and CDR2 as SMNVEV (reference sequence). The CDR3 has 16 amino acids. V gave up 5 bases and J gave up 4 bases, with 18 bases separating them. The CDR3 nucleotides are TGTGCCAGCAGTAAAGGGCCTCGGTCGTATTACAATGAGCAGTTCTTC. Amino acid sequence: CASSKGPRSYYNEQFF.

This clonotype was counted a few times. The chain couples TRBV6-1 to TRBJ2-2; 7 nucleotides match TRBD1. The V segment lost 6 bases and the J segment 3 bases; nucleotides outside the gene matches: 7. The CDR3 extends over 15 amino acids. Germline V gene lookup returns CDR1 MNHNS and CDR2 SASEGT. CDR3 DNA sequence: TGTGCCAGCAGGAAACCGGGACAGCACACCGGGGAGCTGTTTTTT. It encodes CASRKPGQHTGELFF.

This clonotype has a handful of counts. V and J are TRBV7-2 and TRBJ2-3; 7 bases are shared with TRBD1. The V gene's germline CDR1 is SGHTA and CDR2 FQGNSA. The V segment lost 1 base and the J segment 3 bases; nucleotides outside the gene matches: 10. This CDR3 is 17 amino acids long. The DNA of the CDR3 is TGTGCCAGCAGCTTAGGGGCCAACAGGGGTACTACAGATACGCAGTATTTT. Its protein is CASSLGANRGTTDTQYF.

This clonotype has a count of ten or more. This sequence joins TRBV3-1 and TRBJ2-3, with D perhaps matching TRBD2 (6 bases). Trimming removed 3 bases from V and 0 bases from J, with 10 bases in between. Germline-derived CDR1 and CDR2 are LGHDT and YNNKEL (reference sequence). The CDR3 loop spans 15 amino acids. CDR3 residues: CASSHTSLSTDTQYF. The CDR3 bases are TGTGCCAGCAGCCACACTAGCCTAAGCACAGATACGCAGTATTTT.

The chain joins TRBV7-2 to TRBJ2-5, with 7 bases identical to TRBD1. The germline V gene has CDR1 SGHTA and CDR2 FQGNSA. Trimming removed 1 base from V and 1 base from J; junction bases left unmatched: 6. The CDR3 has 16 residues. CDR3 loop: CASSLGSDRPQETQYF. The DNA of the CDR3 is TGTGCCAGCAGCTTAGGCTCGGACAGGCCCCAAGAGACCCAGTACTTC.

The chain uses TRBV18 and TRBJ2-4; 8 nucleotides agree with TRBD1. The V gene's germline CDR1 is KGHSH and CDR2 LQKENI. Germline trimming cut 5 bases from V and 4 bases from J; bases unmatched to any gene: 4. The CDR3 runs 14 residues. For the CDR3, the DNA is TGTGCCAGCTCAGAACAGGGGGAGAAAAACATTCAGTACTTC. As protein: CASSEQGEKNIQYF.